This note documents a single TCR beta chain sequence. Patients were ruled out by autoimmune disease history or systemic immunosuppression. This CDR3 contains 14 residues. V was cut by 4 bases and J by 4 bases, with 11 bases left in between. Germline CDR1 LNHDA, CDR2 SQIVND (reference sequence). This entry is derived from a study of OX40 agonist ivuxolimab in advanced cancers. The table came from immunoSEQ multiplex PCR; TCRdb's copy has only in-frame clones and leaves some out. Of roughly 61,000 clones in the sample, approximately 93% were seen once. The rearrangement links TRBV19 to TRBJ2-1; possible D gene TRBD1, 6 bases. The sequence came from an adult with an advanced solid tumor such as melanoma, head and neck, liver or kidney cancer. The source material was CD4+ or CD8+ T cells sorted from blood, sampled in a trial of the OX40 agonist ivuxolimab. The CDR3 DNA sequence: TGTGCCAGTAGTACAGGGGTCGCATACAATGAGCAGTTCTTC. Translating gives CASSTGVAYNEQFF.